This T cell receptor beta chain comes out of a study of blood T cell repertoires in COVID-19. Across the study: Samples representing acute and convalescent COVID-19 were sourced from the United States, Italy and Spain.

Those who participated ranged in age from 18 to 89 years and resided in under 25 US areas. In germline, CDR1 is LNHDA, CDR2 SQIVND (reference sequence). V was clipped by 4 bases and J by 9 bases, with 14 bases between them. CDR3 size: 13 residues. The method was immunoSEQ multiplex PCR; TCRdb's version includes in-frame clones alone and lacks a portion of them. The sample has over 250,000 clones, 75% to 90% seen once. The sequence came from a man in his forties who had recovered from COVID-19. The material sequenced was PBMCs or T cells enriched from blood (not recorded which). The chain employs TRBV19 and TRBJ2-3; D unclear. CDR3 sequence: CASSNEPRVTQYF. CDR3 DNA sequence: TGTGCCAGTAGTAACGAACCACGGGTGACGCAGTATTTT.